What follows are 28 T cell receptor beta chains derived from one specimen sequenced in a study of blood T cell repertoires in COVID-19. Clones were sequenced by immunoSEQ multiplex PCR, and TCRdb holds only the in-frame ones, with some missing. In the table there are about 68,000 clones, approximately 83% of which are singletons. Material: peripheral blood. The receptor set was obtained from a man older than 75 with acute or convalescent COVID-19.

The chain is built from TRBV5-3 and TRBJ2-2; D uncertain. TRBV5-3 is an open reading frame whose function is uncertain. With 2 bases removed from V and 6 bases from J, the gap between germline ends came to 17 bases. The CDR3 runs 16 residues. The CDR3, as DNA: TGTGCCAGAAGCTTAAGGCGGCAGTTGTACGCCGGGGAGCTGTTTTTT. Translated, it gives CARSLRRQLYAGELFF.

The chain carries TRBV5-1 and TRBJ1-1, with 8 bases lining up with TRBD1. The CDR3 spans 15 residues. CDR1 and CDR2 (germline): SGHRS, YFSETQ. Losses at the gene ends were 4 bases for V and 2 bases for J; bases not matched to a gene: 7. This CDR3 reads CASSPLTGGNTEAFF. The DNA of the CDR3 is TGCGCCAGCAGCCCTTTAACAGGGGGTAACACTGAAGCTTTCTTT.

This clone was counted between two and nine times. The chain is built from TRBV10-3 and TRBJ2-3, with a possible D match to TRBD2 (6 bases). Per the germline V gene, CDR1 is ENHRY and CDR2 is SYGVKD. V dropped 6 bases and J dropped 2 bases, with 18 bases sitting between them. The CDR3 length is 16 residues. The CDR3 DNA reads as TGTGCCATCAGGGGCGGGGACGCCGGGAACACAGATACGCAGTATTTT. Protein sequence: CAIRGGDAGNTDTQYF.

This chain links TRBV9 with TRBJ2-2, with TRBD1 matching 7 bases. Losses at the gene ends were 7 bases for V and 4 bases for J; bases not matched to a gene: 4. The CDR3 covers 13 residues. Germline V gene lookup returns CDR1 SGDLS and CDR2 YYNGEE. This chain's CDR3 is CASGAGGTGELFF. The CDR3 DNA follows: TGTGCCAGCGGGGCAGGGGGCACCGGGGAGCTGTTTTTT.

DNA of the CDR3: TGCGCCAGCAGCCAAGATCGCGTTAGCTCTGGAAACACCATATATTTT. This codes for CASSQDRVSSGNTIYF. J is TRBJ1-3 and V is TRBV4-3; no reliable D call. The germline CDR1 and CDR2 sequences are LGHNA and YSLEER. This CDR3 is 16 amino acids long. V lost 0 bases to trimming and J lost 0 bases, with 9 bases between them.

The rearrangement joins TRBV28 to TRBJ1-1, with D unresolved. Germline CDR1 and CDR2: MDHEN and SYDVKM. This CDR3 comprises 14 residues. V gave up 6 bases and J gave up 1 base, with 12 bases separating them. The CDR3 is CASRSWAQNTEAFF. The CDR3 bases are TGTGCCAGCAGGTCATGGGCCCAGAACACTGAAGCTTTCTTT.

This rearrangement joins TRBV12-3 or TRBV12-4 to TRBJ2-7; D possibly corresponds to TRBD1 (6 bases). CDR3 length: 13 amino acids. The germline V and J ends were trimmed by 6 bases and 13 bases, with 22 bases remaining between them. Here the CDR3 reads CASSPVLDSALYF. The CDR3 DNA is TGTGCCAGCAGCCCGGTTTTGGACAGCGCCTTATACTTC.

The chain joins TRBV27 to TRBJ1-5, with D perhaps matching TRBD1 (5 bases). Germline assignment: CDR1 MNHEY and CDR2 SMNVEV (reference sequence). The CDR3 consists of 16 residues. V dropped 2 bases and J dropped 3 bases, with 14 bases sitting between them. The chain's CDR3 is CASSLIARAPNQPQHF. The CDR3 region has the DNA TGTGCCAGCAGTTTAATTGCCAGGGCTCCCAATCAGCCCCAGCATTTT.

The chain links TRBV11-2 to TRBJ1-3, with D tentatively TRBD1 (6 bases). This CDR3 is built from 16 residues. Germline V CDR1 and CDR2: SGHAT, FQNNGV. Trimming pared 0 bases from V and 4 bases from J, leaving 13 bases between. The CDR3 here is CASSLDPGARGNTIYF. The DNA of the CDR3 is TGTGCCAGCAGCTTAGATCCAGGGGCGCGGGGAAACACCATATATTTT.

The chain recombines TRBV5-4 with TRBJ1-2, with D possibly being TRBD1 (6 bases). This CDR3 has 15 amino acids. V lost 2 bases and J lost 4, with 15 bases in between. Germline loops: CDR1 SGHNT, CDR2 YYREEE (reference sequence). The CDR3 coding sequence is TGTGCCAGCAGCTTAAATCAGGGGTTAAGCTATGGCTACACCTTC. Protein: CASSLNQGLSYGYTF.

V is TRBV6-5 and J is TRBJ1-6; TRBD1 matches at 7 bases. V lost 4 bases to trimming and J lost 13 bases; unmatched junction nucleotides: 10. Germline CDR1 is MNHEY and CDR2 is SVGAGI. This CDR3 has 14 amino acids. The CDR3 region is CASSLRDSTLPLHF. The CDR3 coding sequence is TGTGCCAGCAGTTTGAGGGACAGCACTTTGCCCCTCCACTTT.

This rearrangement joins TRBV28 to TRBJ2-4; TRBD1 is a possible D gene (5 bases). Between the trimmed V and J ends, which lost 5 bases and 0 bases, there was a span of 11 bases. The germline CDR1 and CDR2 sequences are MDHEN and SYDVKM. The CDR3 has 15 residues. CDR3 sequence: CASSALGVAKNIQYF. In DNA form, the CDR3 reads TGTGCCAGCAGTGCCCTAGGGGTAGCCAAAAACATTCAGTACTTC.

This clone was detected once. The chain combines TRBV6-5 with TRBJ1-2; TRBD1 matches at 7 bases. This CDR3 has 13 amino acids. Unmatched junction bases numbered 6, after V lost 6 bases and J lost 5 bases. CDR1 MNHEY and CDR2 SVGAGI come from the germline V gene. CDR3 nucleotides: TGTGCCAGCAGCCCAACAGGGGAGTATGGCTACACCTTC. Translation gives CASSPTGEYGYTF.

The chain has TRBV18 and TRBJ1-6; 8 nucleotides agree with TRBD1. The CDR3 runs 15 residues. J gave up 5 bases and V 4 bases, and 4 bases lay outside the gene matches. Germline CDR1 is KGHSH and CDR2 is LQKENI. CDR3 sequence: CASSRDRPNNSPLHF. CDR3 DNA: TGTGCCAGCTCACGGGACAGGCCTAATAATTCACCCCTCCACTTT.

V gene TRBV19 combines with J gene TRBJ1-2; 7 bases are shared with TRBD1. The CDR3 is 12 amino acids. The ends lost 6 bases at V and 8 bases at J; junction bases unmatched: 6. Per germline, CDR1 LNHDA and CDR2 SQIVND (reference sequence). CDR3 nucleotide sequence: TGTGCCAGTAGGACAGGGATAAACGGCTACACCTTC. This translates into CASRTGINGYTF.

This rearrangement joins TRBV30 to TRBJ1-6; 9 bases match TRBD1. Germline loops: CDR1 GTSNPN, CDR2 SVGIG (reference sequence). With 3 bases clipped from V and 4 bases from J, the junction kept 4 bases outside the gene matches. CDR3 length: 15 amino acids. In DNA, the CDR3 is TGTGCCTGGAGAATGACAGGGGGGTATAATTCACCCCTCCACTTT. The encoded protein is CAWRMTGGYNSPLHF.

The chain carries TRBV4-1 and TRBJ2-1, with 9 bases identical to TRBD2. This CDR3 region has 20 residues. Germline CDR1 is MGHRA and CDR2 is YSYEKL. Unmatched junction bases numbered 15, after V lost 1 base and J lost 2 bases. The CDR3 DNA follows: TGCGCCAGCAGCCAAGTCTCCGGGGGTAGCGGGAGTTCAACCTACAATGAGCAGTTCTTC. This encodes CASSQVSGGSGSSTYNEQFF.

This CDR3 reads CSVVVLAGDTQYF. The DNA of the CDR3 is TGCAGCGTTGTAGTGCTAGCGGGAGATACGCAGTATTTT. J is TRBJ2-3 and V is TRBV29-1, with TRBD2 matching over 8 bases. Germline V CDR1 and CDR2: SQVTM, ANQGSEA. Trimming at V came to 4 bases and at J to 5 bases, leaving 5 bases not matched to a gene. This CDR3 has 13 residues.

The chain employs TRBV12-3 or TRBV12-4 and TRBJ2-7, with D possibly matching TRBD1 (5 bases). V was shortened by 8 bases and J by 7 bases, with 18 bases between the two germline ends. There are 13 residues in the CDR3. The CDR3 protein is CASLKPPREEQYF. CDR3 coding DNA: TGTGCCAGCCTAAAACCCCCCAGGGAAGAGCAGTACTTC.

The chain joins TRBV5-1 to TRBJ1-6; 8 positions match TRBD1. The CDR3 consists of 17 residues. Germline V CDR1 and CDR2: SGHRS, YFSETQ. After removal of 1 base from V and 7 bases from J, the junction contained 10 bases not matched to a gene. CDR3: CASSLFYPGQGNSPLHF. The CDR3 DNA follows: TGCGCCAGCAGCTTGTTCTACCCCGGACAGGGCAATTCACCCCTCCACTTT.

This clone is a singleton in its sample. The V gene is TRBV6-2 or TRBV6-3, the J gene TRBJ1-4, with 8 nucleotides matching TRBD1. The junction had 8 bases not matched to a gene; V was cut back by 4 bases and J by 16 bases. Germline V CDR1 and CDR2: MNHEY, SVGEGT. CDR3 length equals 12 residues. CDR3 amino acids: CASSFPGQGPFF. CDR3 coding DNA: TGTGCCAGCAGTTTTCCAGGACAGGGACCGTTTTTT.

The chain uses TRBV11-3 and TRBJ2-1; 9 bases map to TRBD2. The CDR3 is 15 amino acids. V lost 1 base and J lost 6; bases outside the gene matches: 4. Per the germline V gene, CDR1 is SGHNT and CDR2 is YENEEA. The CDR3 protein is CASSLASGELNEQFF. Here the CDR3 DNA reads TGTGCCAGCAGCTTAGCTAGCGGGGAACTCAATGAGCAGTTCTTC. The variable domain in full, completed from reference TRBV11-3 and TRBJ2-1, reads EAGVVQSPRYKIIEKKQPVAFWCNPISGHNTLYWYLQNLGQGPELLIRYENEEAVDDSQLPKDRFSAERLKGVDSTLKIQPAELGDSAVYLCASSLASGELNEQFFGPGTRLTVL.

The chain carries TRBV16 and TRBJ1-1; 7 bases line up with TRBD1. The CDR3 is made up of 14 amino acids. Looked up from germline, CDR1 is KGHSY and CDR2 is FQNENV. The V segment lost 2 bases and the J segment 1 base; nucleotides outside the gene matches: 1. The CDR3: CASSQAGGNTEAFF. The CDR3 DNA is TGTGCCAGCAGCCAAGCAGGGGGGAACACTGAAGCTTTCTTT.

The rearrangement uses TRBV6-6 and TRBJ2-4; TRBD1 aligns across 7 bases. From germline, CDR1 is MNHNY and CDR2 SVGAGI (reference sequence). The CDR3 consists of 16 residues. The J segment lost 8 bases and the V segment lost 7 bases, leaving 17 bases of the junction unmatched. The chain's CDR3 is CASTQGQSLTADIQYF. The CDR3 region has the DNA TGTGCCAGCACCCAGGGACAGTCTCTAACTGCTGACATTCAGTACTTC.

V usage is TRBV7-3 and J usage is TRBJ1-5, with a weak D call TRBD1 (5 bases). This CDR3 comprises 12 residues. CDR1 and CDR2 (germline): SGHTA, FQGTGA. The CDR3 nucleotides read TGTGCTGCGAGCAGGGGCAATCAGCCCCAGCATTTT. Its protein is CAASRGNQPQHF.

This rearrangement joins TRBV24-1 to TRBJ2-1; the D gene is possibly TRBD2 (5 bases). This CDR3 is 14 amino acids long. The ends were cut back, 5 bases at V and 4 bases at J, with 11 bases in the middle. Germline V gives CDR1 KGHDR, CDR2 SFDVKD. Here the CDR3 DNA reads TGTGCCACCAGTGGATCGGGGTGGTACAATGAGCAGTTCTTC. Protein sequence: CATSGSGWYNEQFF.

The chain is built from TRBV18 and TRBJ1-1; a possible D gene is TRBD1 (6 bases). This CDR3 is built from 15 residues. Trimming removed 5 bases at V and 3 bases at J, with 16 bases between. CDR1 and CDR2 from the germline V gene are KGHSH and LQKENI. CDR3 amino acids: CASSSLDGGDTEAFF. DNA for the CDR3: TGTGCCAGCTCATCCCTAGATGGGGGCGACACTGAAGCTTTCTTT.

This clone showed up just a few times. The gene calls are TRBV7-3 and TRBJ2-3; 11 bases match TRBD2. J lost 4 bases, V lost 3 bases, and 9 bases had no gene match. The CDR3 is made up of 17 amino acids. Germline loops: CDR1 SGHTA, CDR2 FQGTGA. CDR3 DNA sequence: TGTGCCAGCAGCTTTCTCCTAGCGGGGGGCAGGGCAGATACGCAGTATTTT. This codes for CASSFLLAGGRADTQYF.